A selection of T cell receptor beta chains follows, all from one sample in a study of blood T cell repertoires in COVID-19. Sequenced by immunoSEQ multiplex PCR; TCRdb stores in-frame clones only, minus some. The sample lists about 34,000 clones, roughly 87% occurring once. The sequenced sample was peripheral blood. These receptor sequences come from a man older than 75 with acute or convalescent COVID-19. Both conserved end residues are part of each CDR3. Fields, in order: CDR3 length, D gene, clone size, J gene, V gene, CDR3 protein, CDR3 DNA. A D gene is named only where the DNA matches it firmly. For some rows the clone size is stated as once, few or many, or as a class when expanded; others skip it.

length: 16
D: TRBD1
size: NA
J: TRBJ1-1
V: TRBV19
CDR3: CASSKEQGAFGTEAFF
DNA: TGTGCCAGTAGTAAGGAACAGGGGGCATTTGGAACTGAAGCTTTCTTT

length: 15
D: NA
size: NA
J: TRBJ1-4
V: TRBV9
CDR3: CASSAPAGGNEKLFF
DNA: TGTGCCAGCAGCGCCCCGGCGGGGGGTAATGAAAAACTGTTTTTT

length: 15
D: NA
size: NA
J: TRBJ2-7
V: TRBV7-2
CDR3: CASSPQAGESYEQYF
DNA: TGTGCCAGCAGCCCTCAAGCGGGCGAATCCTACGAGCAGTACTTC

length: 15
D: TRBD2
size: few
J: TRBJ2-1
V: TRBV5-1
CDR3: CASSLGPGGINEQFF
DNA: TGCGCCAGCAGCTTGGGACCCGGGGGGATCAATGAGCAGTTCTTC

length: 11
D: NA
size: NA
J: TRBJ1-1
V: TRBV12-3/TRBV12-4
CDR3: CASSRGTEAFF
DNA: TGTGCCAGCAGCCGAGGGACTGAAGCTTTCTTT

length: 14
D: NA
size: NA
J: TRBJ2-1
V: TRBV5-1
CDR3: CASSLVPYSNEQFF
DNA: TGCGCCAGCAGCTTGGTCCCCTACAGCAATGAGCAGTTCTTC

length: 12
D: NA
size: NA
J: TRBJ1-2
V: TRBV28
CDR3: CASREGGRGYTF
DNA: TGTGCCAGCAGGGAAGGGGGACGTGGCTACACCTTC

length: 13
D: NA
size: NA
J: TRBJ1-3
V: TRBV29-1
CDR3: CSVADSGGNTIYF
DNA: TGCAGCGTTGCCGACTCGGGTGGAAACACCATATATTTT

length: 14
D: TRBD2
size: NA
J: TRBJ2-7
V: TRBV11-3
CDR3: CASSWSSGVGEQYF
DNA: TGTGCCAGCAGCTGGTCTAGCGGGGTAGGCGAGCAGTACTTC

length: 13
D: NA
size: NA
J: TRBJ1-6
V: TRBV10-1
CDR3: CASSPGEGSPLHF
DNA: TGCGCCAGCAGCCCAGGGGAAGGCTCACCCCTCCACTTT

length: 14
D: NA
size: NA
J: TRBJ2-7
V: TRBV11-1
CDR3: CASSLAVDSYEQYF
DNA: TGTGCCAGCAGCTTAGCGGTGGACAGCTACGAGCAGTACTTC

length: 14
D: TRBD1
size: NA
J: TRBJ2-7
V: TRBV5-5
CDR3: CASSFGTGTYEQYF
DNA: TGTGCCAGCAGCTTTGGGACAGGGACCTACGAGCAGTACTTC

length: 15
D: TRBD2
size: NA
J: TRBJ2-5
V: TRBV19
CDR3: CASSPQRGGRETQYF
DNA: TGTGCCAGTAGTCCACAGCGGGGGGGACGGGAGACCCAGTACTTC

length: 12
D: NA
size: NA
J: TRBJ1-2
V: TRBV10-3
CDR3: CAISEAEGSYTF
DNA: TGTGCCATCAGTGAGGCGGAGGGGAGCTACACCTTC

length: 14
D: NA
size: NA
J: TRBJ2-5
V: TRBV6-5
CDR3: CASSYSASVETQYF
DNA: TGTGCCAGCAGTTACTCTGCTAGCGTAGAGACCCAGTACTTC